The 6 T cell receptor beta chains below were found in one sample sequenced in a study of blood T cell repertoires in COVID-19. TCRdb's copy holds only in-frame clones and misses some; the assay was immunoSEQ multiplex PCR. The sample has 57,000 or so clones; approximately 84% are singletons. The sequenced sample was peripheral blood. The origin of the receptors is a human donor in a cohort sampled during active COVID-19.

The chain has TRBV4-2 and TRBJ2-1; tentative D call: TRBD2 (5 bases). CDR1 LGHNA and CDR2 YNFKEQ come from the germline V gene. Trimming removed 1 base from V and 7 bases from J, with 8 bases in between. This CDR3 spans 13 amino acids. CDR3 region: CASSQARENEQFF. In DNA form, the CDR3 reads TGTGCCAGCAGCCAAGCTAGGGAGAATGAGCAGTTCTTC.

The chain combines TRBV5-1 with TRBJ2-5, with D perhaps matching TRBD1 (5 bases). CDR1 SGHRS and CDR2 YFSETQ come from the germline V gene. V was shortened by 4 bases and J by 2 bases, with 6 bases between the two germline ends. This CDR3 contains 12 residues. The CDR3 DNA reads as TGCGCCAGCAGCCAGGGTCAAGAGACCCAGTACTTC. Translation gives CASSQGQETQYF.

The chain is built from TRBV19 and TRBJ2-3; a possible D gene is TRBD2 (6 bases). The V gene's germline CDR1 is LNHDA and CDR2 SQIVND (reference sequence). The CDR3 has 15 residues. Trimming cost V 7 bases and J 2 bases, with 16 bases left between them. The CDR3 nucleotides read TGTGCCAGTACCCCTCGGCGCGGGGTCACAGATACGCAGTATTTT. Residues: CASTPRRGVTDTQYF.

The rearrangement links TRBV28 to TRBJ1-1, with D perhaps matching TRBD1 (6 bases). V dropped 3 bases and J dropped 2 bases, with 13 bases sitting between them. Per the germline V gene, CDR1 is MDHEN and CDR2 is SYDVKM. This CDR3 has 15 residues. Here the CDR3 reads CASSFPRTANTEAFF. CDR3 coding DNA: TGTGCCAGCAGTTTCCCCCGGACAGCCAACACTGAAGCTTTCTTT.

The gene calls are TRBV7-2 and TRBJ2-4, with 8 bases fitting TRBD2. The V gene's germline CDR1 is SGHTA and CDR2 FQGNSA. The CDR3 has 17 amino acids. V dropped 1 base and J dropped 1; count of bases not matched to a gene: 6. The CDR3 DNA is TGTGCCAGCAGCTTAGAGGGCGGGGGGTTGGCCAAAAACATTCAGTACTTC. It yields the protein CASSLEGGGLAKNIQYF.

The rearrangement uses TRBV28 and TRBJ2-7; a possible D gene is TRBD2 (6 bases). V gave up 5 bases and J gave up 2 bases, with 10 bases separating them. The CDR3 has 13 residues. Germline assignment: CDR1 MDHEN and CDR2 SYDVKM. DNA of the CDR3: TGTGCCAGCAGTGGGAGGACAACCTACGAGCAGTACTTC. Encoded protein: CASSGRTTYEQYF.